These 15 T cell receptor beta chains share one sample of origin, sequenced in a study of cytomegalovirus exposure and HLA in healthy donors. Method: immunoSEQ multiplex PCR; TCRdb's copy keeps in-frame clones and lacks some. The sample includes hundreds of thousands of clones, more than 80% of them seen just once. The source material was PBMCs. The receptor source for this set is a woman between 18 and 30 years old in good health and CMV-seronegative.

This clone was seen a single time. The chain combines TRBV4-2 with TRBJ2-7; 8 bases agree with TRBD2. The length of the CDR3 is 20 residues. The V gene end was trimmed by 3 bases and the J gene end by 0 bases; junction bases not matched to a gene: 19. Germline V lookup: CDR1 LGHNA, CDR2 YNFKEQ. The CDR3 spells CASSQDRLSSGGRGSYEQYF. CDR3 DNA sequence: TGTGCCAGCAGCCAGGACCGACTGTCCAGCGGGGGCCGGGGCTCCTACGAGCAGTACTTC.

The chain couples TRBV29-1 to TRBJ1-1; weak D call: TRBD1 (5 bases). This CDR3 comprises 12 residues. CDR1 is SQVTM and CDR2 is ANQGSEA in the germline V gene. Trimming removed 8 bases from V and 4 bases from J, with 14 bases in between. The CDR3 region has the DNA TGCAGCCCCGGGGGAGTGGGCACTGAAGCTTTCTTT. The encoded protein is CSPGGVGTEAFF.

The chain carries TRBV6-5 and TRBJ1-2; no definite D call. V was shortened by 7 bases and J by 2 bases, with 8 bases between the two germline ends. CDR3 length: 12 amino acids. Germline CDR1 is MNHEY and CDR2 is SVGAGI. CDR3 in amino acids: CASTPGNYGYTF. CDR3 DNA: TGTGCCAGCACCCCGGGGAACTATGGCTACACCTTC.

The chain is built from TRBV4-1 and TRBJ2-7; no firm D call. Germline V gene data show CDR1 as MGHRA and CDR2 as YSYEKL. V gave up 1 base and J gave up 5 bases, with 15 bases separating them. The CDR3 spans 15 residues. DNA for the CDR3: TGCGCCAGCAGCCAAGTTAACGACTGGAGACACGAGCAGTACTTC. Translating it yields CASSQVNDWRHEQYF.

This clone showed up just a few times. CDR3 in amino acids: CASSYTERQPQHF. The CDR3 bases are TGTGCCAGCAGTTACACAGAGCGGCAGCCCCAGCATTTT. This chain connects TRBV6-5 to TRBJ1-5; D gene ambiguous. Trimming cost V 2 bases and J 7 bases, with 9 bases left between them. CDR1 and CDR2 from the germline V gene are MNHEY and SVGAGI. This CDR3 has 13 amino acids.

The sample holds a few counts of this clone. The J gene is TRBJ1-5, the V gene TRBV28; TRBD1 matches 7 bases. V shed 3 bases and J 5 bases; nucleotides not matched to a gene: 7. This CDR3 region has 15 residues. The germline V gene has CDR1 MDHEN and CDR2 SYDVKM. This CDR3 reads CASSLWTGTYQPQHF. DNA of the CDR3: TGTGCCAGCAGTTTGTGGACAGGCACCTATCAGCCCCAGCATTTT.

A word on this clone: Within the sample, other DNA sequences also encode this same CDR3. The chain has TRBV5-1 and TRBJ2-1; 7 bases match TRBD2. The CDR3 extends over 16 amino acids. V dropped 0 bases and J dropped 0; count of bases not matched to a gene: 3. Germline V gene lookup returns CDR1 SGHRS and CDR2 YFSETQ. CDR3 coding DNA: TGCGCCAGCAGCTTGGGGGGCGGGAGCTCCTACAATGAGCAGTTCTTC. Protein: CASSLGGGSSYNEQFF.

The chain employs TRBV6-4 and TRBJ1-1, with TRBD1 as a possible D gene (6 bases). The CDR3 is made up of 15 amino acids. Germline V CDR1 and CDR2: MRHNA, SNTAGT. V dropped 6 bases and J dropped 2 bases, with 16 bases sitting between them. In DNA form, the CDR3 reads TGTGCCAGCAGAGATCCTACAGGGTTCAACACTGAAGCTTTCTTT. Translated: CASRDPTGFNTEAFF.

The gene calls are TRBV6-5 and TRBJ2-3; possibly TRBD1 for D (8 bases). Germline assignment: CDR1 MNHEY and CDR2 SVGAGI. The CDR3 is 15 amino acids. V dropped 5 bases and J dropped 0 bases, with 12 bases sitting between them. The CDR3 spells CASSTGGASTDTQYF. In DNA form, the CDR3 reads TGTGCCAGCAGTACAGGGGGGGCAAGCACAGATACGCAGTATTTT.

The chain joins TRBV14 to TRBJ1-2, with D possibly being TRBD1 (5 bases). This CDR3 comprises 16 residues. The ends were cut back, 2 bases at V and 4 bases at J, with 17 bases in the middle. Germline CDR1 and CDR2: SGHDN and FVKESK. This CDR3 reads CASSQRYGRGVYGYTF. In nucleotides, the CDR3 is TGTGCCAGCAGCCAACGATACGGGAGGGGCGTCTATGGCTACACCTTC.

The chain is built from TRBV4-2 and TRBJ1-2, with 10 bases identical to TRBD1. This CDR3 contains 16 residues. The germline V gene encodes CDR1 LGHNA and CDR2 YNFKEQ. V was clipped by 3 bases and J by 8 bases; unmatched bases: 12. CDR3: CASSQPGQGPYGGYTF. CDR3 nucleotides: TGTGCCAGCAGCCAGCCGGGACAGGGGCCCTATGGCGGCTACACCTTC.

V is TRBV13 and J is TRBJ2-1; 7 positions agree with TRBD2. V gave up 5 bases and J gave up 7 bases; unmatched junction bases: 2. The CDR3 has 12 amino acids. Germline values: CDR1 PRHDT, CDR2 FYEKMQ (reference sequence). The CDR3 nucleotides read TGTGCCAGCAGCCGGGGGGAAAATGAGCAGTTCTTC. Its translation: CASSRGENEQFF.

The chain couples TRBV6-5 to TRBJ2-7, with 7 bases identical to TRBD1. The germline gives CDR1 MNHEY, CDR2 SVGAGI. J was trimmed by 4 bases and V by 4 bases; bases with no gene match: 13. The CDR3 totals 16 residues. CDR3 sequence: CASSSKWGTATYEQYF. In DNA form, the CDR3 reads TGTGCCAGCAGTTCCAAATGGGGGACAGCTACTTACGAGCAGTACTTC.

Points on this clone: Distinct nucleotide sequences in the sample also encode this CDR3. The rearrangement joins TRBV29-1 to TRBJ2-7; 10 bases fit TRBD1. V dropped 6 bases and J dropped 3; count of bases not matched to a gene: 5. CDR1 is SQVTM and CDR2 is ANQGSEA in the germline V gene. The CDR3 extends over 13 amino acids. CDR3 bases: TGCAGCGTGGGGGGGACAGGGGACTACGAGCAGTACTTC. Translating gives CSVGGTGDYEQYF.

The V gene is TRBV4-1, the J gene TRBJ1-3, with no clear D. Looked up from germline, CDR1 is MGHRA and CDR2 is YSYEKL. The CDR3 length is 16 residues. The V and J ends lost 4 bases and 0 bases respectively, with 13 bases between them. The CDR3 DNA reads as TGCGCCAGCAGCCTTTGGGCGGGAGGCTCTGGAAACACCATATATTTT. The encoded protein is CASSLWAGGSGNTIYF.